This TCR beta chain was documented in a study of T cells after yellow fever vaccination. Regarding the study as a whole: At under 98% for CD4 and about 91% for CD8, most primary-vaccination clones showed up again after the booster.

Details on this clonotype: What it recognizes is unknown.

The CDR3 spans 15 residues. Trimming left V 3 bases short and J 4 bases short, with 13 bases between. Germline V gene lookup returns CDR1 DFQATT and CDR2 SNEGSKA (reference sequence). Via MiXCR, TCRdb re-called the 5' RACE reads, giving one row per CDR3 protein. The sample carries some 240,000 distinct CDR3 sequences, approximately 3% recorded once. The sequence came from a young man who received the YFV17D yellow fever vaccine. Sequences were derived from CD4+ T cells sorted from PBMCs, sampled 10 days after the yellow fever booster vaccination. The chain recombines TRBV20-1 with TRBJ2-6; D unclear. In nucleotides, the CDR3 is TGCAGTGCTAGGAATTTCCGTTCCGGGGCCAACGTCCTGACTTTC. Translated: CSARNFRSGANVLTF.